This T cell receptor beta chain is drawn from a study of T cell repertoires in cytomegalovirus infection. Trimming cost V 7 bases and J 1 base, with 13 bases left between them. The CDR3 runs 14 residues. TCRdb itself ran the reads through MiXCR, one entry per CDR3 protein. Among under 300,000 distinct CDR3 sequences listed, about a sixth were seen once. The table lists this clonotype with many counts. Antigen unknown. Whole-study findings and limits: Within the response measured ex vivo, HLA-C-restricted CMV-specific TCR beta clonotypes were dominant.

The sequence derives from a human donor in good health (CMV status not recorded). Some clones in this sample may be carry-over from other donors' samples. The rearrangement joins TRBV12-3 or TRBV12-4 to TRBJ1-1, with D maybe TRBD1 (5 bases). Sequencing was carried out using CD8+ T cells from PBMCs. The CDR3 spells CASNPGTSNTEAFF. CDR3 coding DNA: TGTGCCAGCAATCCCGGGACCTCGAACACTGAAGCTTTCTTT.